The present T cell receptor (beta chain) was sequenced within a study of graft-versus-host responses after intestinal transplantation. Background on the study: Recipients were all induced with anti-thymocyte globulin, then given tacrolimus and steroids for about three years.

As regards this clone: What it recognizes is unknown.

This table comes from immunoSEQ multiplex PCR, and its TCRdb copy is limited to in-frame clones, with some not included. The table records around 100,000 clones, approximately 94% of them present only once. Findings and caveats of the study: Investigators detected GvH clones in recipient marrow, with some emerging earlier in ileum or blood. Circulating GvH clones peaking coincided with falling HvG clones soon after transplant. Clonal ratios of graft-versus-host to host-versus-graft in allografts were high for patients exhibiting graft-donor T cell macrochimerism.

The CDR3 runs to 14 residues. CDR1 is MNHEY, CDR2 SVGAGI, per germline. Trimming removed 4 bases from V and 3 bases from J; junction bases left unmatched: 3. Material: unstimulated CD8+ T cells sorted from spleen or lymph node cells, obtained before intestinal transplant. This chain links TRBV6-5 with TRBJ1-5; 7 bases line up with TRBD1. This clonotype originated in a human donor who received an intestinal transplant. In nucleotides, the CDR3 is TGTGCCAGCAGTTTCGACAGGGCCAATCAGCCCCAGCATTTT. Translating gives CASSFDRANQPQHF.